These 32 T cell receptor beta chains originate from one sample sequenced in a study of blood T cell repertoires in COVID-19. TCRdb's table, derived via immunoSEQ multiplex PCR, lists solely in-frame clones and lacks some. The data hold 150,000 to 200,000 clones, with roughly 86% observed a single time. Sequencing was performed on PBMCs or T cells enriched from blood (not recorded which). The receptors derive from a woman aged 40 to 55 in a cohort exposed to, infected with or recovered from COVID-19 (not recorded which).

This clone was counted once. This chain joins TRBV11-3 and TRBJ2-5; the match to TRBD1 covers 9 bases. Per the germline V gene, CDR1 is SGHNT and CDR2 is YENEEA. Trimming took 5 bases from V and 11 from J; bases not matched to a gene: 9. The CDR3 totals 13 residues. The CDR3 DNA follows: TGTGCCAGCAGCATACGGGACAGGGTGGTGCAGTACTTC. Its protein product is CASSIRDRVVQYF.

This rearrangement joins TRBV14 to TRBJ2-7, with D maybe TRBD2 (5 bases). Germline loops: CDR1 SGHDN, CDR2 FVKESK. The CDR3 is 16 amino acids. The V gene lost 3 bases and the J gene lost 0 bases, with 15 bases spanning the gap. The CDR3 region has the DNA TGTGCCAGCAGCCACCAAGGGCGGGTAAGCTCCTACGAGCAGTACTTC. Translating gives CASSHQGRVSSYEQYF.

By share, this clone ranks as medium-sized. The chain uses TRBV5-4 and TRBJ2-1, with TRBD2 identical over 11 bases. The trim removed 4 bases at V and 10 bases at J, leaving 7 bases unmatched. Germline V CDR1 and CDR2: SGHNT, YYREEE (reference sequence). This CDR3 spans 14 amino acids. CDR3 nucleotides: TGTGCCAGCAGCGTTAGCGGGGGGGAGCAGGAGCAGTTCTTC. It specifies CASSVSGGEQEQFF.

The chain joins TRBV9 to TRBJ1-1; the match to TRBD1 covers 11 bases. Germline CDR1 SGDLS, CDR2 YYNGEE. This CDR3 has 17 amino acids. The V segment lost 4 bases and the J segment 4 bases; nucleotides outside the gene matches: 12. The CDR3 sequence is CASSPWTGGVVGTEAFF. CDR3 in DNA: TGTGCCAGCAGCCCATGGACAGGGGGCGTCGTTGGCACTGAAGCTTTCTTT. Variable domain in full (rest from reference TRBV9 and TRBJ1-1): DSGVTQTPKHLITATGQRVTLRCSPRSGDLSVYWYQQSLDQGLQFLIQYYNGEERAKGNILERFSAQQFPDLHSELNLSSLELGDSALYFCASSPWTGGVVGTEAFFGQGTRLTVV.

The rearrangement links TRBV2 to TRBJ2-3, with 8 bases lining up with TRBD2. After removal of 8 bases from V and 3 bases from J, the junction contained 10 bases not matched to a gene. Germline loops: CDR1 SNHLY, CDR2 FYNNEI. This CDR3 contains 15 residues. CDR3 bases: TGTGCCAGCCGGCCTAGCGGGTATAGGACAGATACGCAGTATTTT. Amino acids: CASRPSGYRTDTQYF.

The CDR3 nucleotides read TGTGCCAGCAGCTTAGCAGCCGGGGGGCTGACTGAAGCTTTCTTT. It codes for CASSLAAGGLTEAFF. This chain uses TRBV7-9 with TRBJ1-1; D perhaps matches TRBD1 (6 bases). The length of the CDR3 is 15 residues. Germline V gives CDR1 SEHNR, CDR2 FQNEAQ (reference sequence). Trimming removed 0 bases from V and 5 bases from J, with 13 bases in between.

The gene calls are TRBV11-2 and TRBJ2-7; D might be TRBD2 (6 bases). V was trimmed by 6 bases and J by 3 bases, leaving 21 bases between them. This CDR3 region has 16 residues. CDR1 is SGHAT and CDR2 is FQNNGV in the germline V gene. The CDR3 DNA reads TGTGCCAGCAGTGCCCCGGTCCGGGACTCACGCTACGAGCAGTACTTC. Translated, it gives CASSAPVRDSRYEQYF.

The V gene is TRBV27, the J gene TRBJ2-3, with 11 bases matching TRBD2. The CDR3 spans 17 residues. V was pared by 2 bases and J by 2 bases, with 6 bases of the junction left unmatched. Germline values: CDR1 MNHEY, CDR2 SMNVEV (reference sequence). The CDR3 loop is CASSLTQLAGVTDTQYF. The DNA of the CDR3 is TGTGCCAGCAGTTTAACCCAACTAGCGGGGGTCACAGATACGCAGTATTTT.

J is TRBJ2-3 and V is TRBV5-4; TRBD2 matches at 9 bases. The junction had 9 bases not matched to a gene; V was cut back by 0 bases and J by 1 base. The CDR3 sequence is 18 residues long. Germline CDR1 SGHNT, CDR2 YYREEE (reference sequence). The CDR3 coding sequence is TGTGCCAGCAGCTTGGTTCGGGCTAGCGGGGACGGCACAGATACGCAGTATTTT. Amino acids: CASSLVRASGDGTDTQYF.

Only one count was recorded for this clone. CDR3 DNA sequence: TGTGCCAGCACCGAAGGCGGGGGGATATACAATGAGCAGTTCTTC. Translating it yields CASTEGGGIYNEQFF. The V call is TRBV2, the J call TRBJ2-1; TRBD2 matches 8 bases. V trimming: 7 bases; J trimming: 4 bases; junction bases outside the gene matches: 9. The CDR3 sequence is 15 residues long. Germline CDR1 SNHLY, CDR2 FYNNEI.

This clone was counted once. J is TRBJ2-4 and V is TRBV5-6, with a tentative D call TRBD1 (5 bases). Germline loops: CDR1 SGHDT, CDR2 YYEEEE. V gave up 0 bases and J gave up 7 bases, with 5 bases separating them. The CDR3 loop spans 12 amino acids. The CDR3 protein is CASSLAGNIQYF. In nucleotides, the CDR3 is TGTGCCAGCAGCTTGGCAGGGAACATTCAGTACTTC.

The rearrangement links TRBV2 to TRBJ2-4; 10 bases line up with TRBD2. The CDR3 length is 15 residues. J was trimmed by 6 bases and V by 7 bases; bases with no gene match: 9. Germline CDR1 SNHLY, CDR2 FYNNEI. The DNA of the CDR3 is TGTGCCAGCAAGAGAAGCGGGGGGGCCGCAAACATTCAGTACTTC. This codes for CASKRSGGAANIQYF.

The CDR3 loop reads CASSPTGLATDTQYF. The CDR3 coding sequence is TGTGCCAGCTCACCAACGGGATTGGCAACAGATACGCAGTATTTT. The chain uses TRBV18 and TRBJ2-3; the D gene is possibly TRBD2 (5 bases). In germline, CDR1 is KGHSH, CDR2 LQKENI. The ends were cut back, 2 bases at V and 3 bases at J, with 12 bases in the middle. This CDR3 comprises 15 residues.

The chain has TRBV7-9 and TRBJ2-6, with 7 bases fitting TRBD2. Germline V gene lookup returns CDR1 SEHNR and CDR2 FQNEAQ (reference sequence). Trimming took 5 bases from V and 2 from J; bases not matched to a gene: 6. The CDR3 sequence is 16 residues long. The CDR3 here is CASSPTSEAGANVLTF. The DNA for the CDR3 is TGTGCCAGCAGCCCTACTAGCGAGGCTGGGGCCAACGTCCTGACTTTC.

V gene TRBV30 combines with J gene TRBJ1-1; maybe TRBD1 (6 bases). Trimming stripped 0 bases from V and 7 bases from J, with 9 bases between. The length of the CDR3 is 12 residues. Per the germline V gene, CDR1 is GTSNPN and CDR2 is SVGIG (reference sequence). CDR3 amino acids: CAWSVGQYEAFF. The CDR3 nucleotides read TGTGCCTGGAGTGTAGGACAGTATGAAGCTTTCTTT.

This chain connects TRBV5-1 to TRBJ2-2; D possibly corresponds to TRBD2 (5 bases). CDR1 and CDR2 from the germline V gene are SGHRS and YFSETQ. Trimming took off 1 base at V and 4 bases at J, with 14 bases between the two ends. The CDR3 totals 16 residues. CDR3 region: CASSLRRVRSTGELFF. CDR3 bases: TGCGCCAGCAGCTTGCGGCGGGTTCGGAGCACCGGGGAGCTGTTTTTT.

The J gene is TRBJ2-7, the V gene TRBV28; 7 bases fit TRBD1. Per germline, CDR1 MDHEN and CDR2 SYDVKM. Germline trimming cut 6 bases from V and 4 bases from J; bases unmatched to any gene: 9. The CDR3 totals 14 residues. For the CDR3, the DNA is TGTGCCAGCAGCCCAGACAGGGTGGGGTACGAGCAGTACTTC. Translated: CASSPDRVGYEQYF.

V gene TRBV13 combines with J gene TRBJ2-1; 7 bases are shared with TRBD1. After removal of 2 bases from V and 10 bases from J, the junction contained 5 bases not matched to a gene. The CDR3 extends over 13 amino acids. In germline, CDR1 is PRHDT, CDR2 FYEKMQ (reference sequence). Here the CDR3 DNA reads TGTGCCAGCAGCTTACCCGGGACAGTAGAGCAGTTCTTC. Translation gives CASSLPGTVEQFF.

This chain connects TRBV28 to TRBJ1-2; D is undetermined. The CDR3 spans 12 residues. Trimming cost V 3 bases and J 2 bases, with 4 bases left between them. Germline V lookup: CDR1 MDHEN, CDR2 SYDVKM. CDR3 nucleotide sequence: TGTGCCAGCAGTTTTCCAAACTATGGCTACACCTTC. This translates into CASSFPNYGYTF.

The V gene is TRBV25-1, the J gene TRBJ2-7; no definite D call. Germline loops: CDR1 MGHDK, CDR2 SYGVNS. The V and J ends lost 3 bases and 3 bases respectively, with 6 bases between them. The CDR3 consists of 12 residues. The CDR3 reads CASSEKSYEQYF. The CDR3 DNA follows: TGTGCCAGCAGTGAGAAGAGCTACGAGCAGTACTTC.

This sequence joins TRBV19 and TRBJ2-3; D gene uncertain. V lost 3 bases to trimming and J lost 0 bases, with 13 bases between them. The CDR3 sequence is 16 residues long. CDR1 and CDR2 (germline): LNHDA, SQIVND (reference sequence). The CDR3 spells CASSIQGVTSTDTQYF. In nucleotides, the CDR3 is TGTGCCAGTAGTATTCAAGGAGTTACTAGCACAGATACGCAGTATTTT.

The gene calls are TRBV7-9 and TRBJ1-1, with TRBD1 matching over 10 bases. J lost 5 bases, V lost 4 bases, and 4 bases had no gene match. The CDR3 is 14 amino acids. Germline loops: CDR1 SEHNR, CDR2 FQNEAQ (reference sequence). This CDR3 reads CASSSLGQGTEAFF. The CDR3 bases are TGTGCCAGCAGCTCTTTGGGACAGGGGACTGAAGCTTTCTTT.

The rearrangement uses TRBV28 and TRBJ2-5; D perhaps matches TRBD2 (7 bases). Between the trimmed V and J ends, which lost 4 bases and 3 bases, there was a span of 15 bases. The CDR3 spans 15 residues. In germline, CDR1 is MDHEN, CDR2 SYDVKM. CDR3 region: CASSSGGYKEETQYF. CDR3 DNA: TGTGCCAGCAGTTCGGGGGGCTATAAGGAAGAGACCCAGTACTTC.

This clone has more than one count but fewer than ten. The V call is TRBV6-4, the J call TRBJ1-1; 9 nucleotides line up with TRBD1. Germline V gene sequence: CDR1 MRHNA, CDR2 SNTAGT. J gave up 5 bases and V 2 bases, and 6 bases lay outside the gene matches. CDR3 length equals 15 residues. CDR3 residues: CASSDPGTGWTEAFF. The CDR3, as DNA: TGTGCCAGCAGTGACCCCGGGACAGGGTGGACTGAAGCTTTCTTT.

The chain employs TRBV4-2 and TRBJ2-4; D remains unclear. Germline-derived CDR1 and CDR2 are LGHNA and YNFKEQ. This CDR3 has 17 residues. The ends were cut back, 1 base at V and 5 bases at J, with 18 bases in the middle. The CDR3 loop is CASSQVSGLGPENIQYF. CDR3 bases: TGTGCCAGCAGCCAAGTATCGGGTTTGGGTCCGGAAAACATTCAGTACTTC.

For the CDR3, the DNA is TGTGCCAGCAGTGACAGGAGAATAAACTATTCACCCCTCCACTTT. Protein sequence: CASSDRRINYSPLHF. The V call is TRBV27, the J call TRBJ1-6, with a possible D match to TRBD1 (6 bases). V shed 5 bases and J shed 8 bases, with 16 bases lying between them. The germline V gene has CDR1 MNHEY and CDR2 SMNVEV (reference sequence). The CDR3 sequence is 15 residues long.

The J gene is TRBJ2-7, the V gene TRBV2; no firm D call. Germline CDR1 and CDR2: SNHLY and FYNNEI. The CDR3 length is 11 residues. Trimming pared 1 base from V and 8 bases from J, leaving 6 bases between. The CDR3: CASSEGAKQYF. CDR3 in DNA: TGTGCCAGCAGTGAAGGGGCGAAGCAGTACTTC.

The chain is built from TRBV2 and TRBJ1-5; a possible D gene is TRBD1 (6 bases). Germline V lookup: CDR1 SNHLY, CDR2 FYNNEI. The CDR3 sequence is 15 residues long. Trimming cost V 6 bases and J 0 bases, with 12 bases left between them. The DNA for the CDR3 is TGTGCCAGCAGCGAGGACAGCTATAGCAATCAGCCCCAGCATTTT. It specifies CASSEDSYSNQPQHF.

This sequence joins TRBV7-2 and TRBJ2-3; 8 bases fit TRBD1. Germline trimming cut 1 base from V and 2 bases from J; bases unmatched to any gene: 2. Germline assignment: CDR1 SGHTA and CDR2 FQGNSA. The CDR3 is made up of 15 amino acids. The CDR3 loop reads CASSLDRGYTDTQYF. The CDR3 region has the DNA TGTGCCAGCAGCTTAGACAGGGGGTACACAGATACGCAGTATTTT.

The genes are TRBV10-2 and TRBJ1-1, with D possibly being TRBD1 (5 bases). Germline assignment: CDR1 WSHSY and CDR2 SAAADI. V was trimmed by 6 bases and J by 3 bases, leaving 20 bases between them. The CDR3 length is 16 residues. The CDR3 DNA follows: TGCGCCAGCAGGAGAAAAAGCGGGGGTTTGGACACTGAAGCTTTCTTT. It specifies CASRRKSGGLDTEAFF.

This chain uses TRBV27 with TRBJ2-6; perhaps TRBD1 as D (5 bases). The germline V gene encodes CDR1 MNHEY and CDR2 SMNVEV (reference sequence). This CDR3 is built from 16 residues. Trimming stripped 2 bases from V and 1 base from J, with 9 bases between. The DNA for the CDR3 is TGTGCCAGCAGTTTAACTGGGGCTTCTGGGGCCAACGTCCTGACTTTC. Protein: CASSLTGASGANVLTF.

The chain employs TRBV9 and TRBJ2-1; no reliable D call. V was cut by 4 bases and J by 3 bases, with 14 bases left in between. This CDR3 contains 15 residues. Looked up from germline, CDR1 is SGDLS and CDR2 is YYNGEE. The chain's CDR3 is CASSITASSYNEQFF. In DNA, the CDR3 is TGTGCCAGCAGCATTACTGCCTCAAGCTACAATGAGCAGTTCTTC.